These 14 T cell receptor beta chains came from one sample sequenced in a study of cytomegalovirus exposure and HLA in healthy donors. It was with 60 Vbeta and 13 Jbeta primers that the PCR ran. Sequencing was performed with immunoSEQ multiplex PCR; in TCRdb, only in-frame clones are kept and a portion is missing. The sample lists 95,000 to 150,000 clones; about three quarters were seen once. Sample: PBMCs. These receptors all stem from a woman between 35 and 50 years old in good health and CMV-seropositive.

V is TRBV30 and J is TRBJ2-7, with TRBD1 as a possible D gene (6 bases). Between the trimmed V and J ends, which lost 0 bases and 4 bases, there was a span of 22 bases. From germline, CDR1 is GTSNPN and CDR2 SVGIG (reference sequence). The CDR3 is 17 residues long. The CDR3 region is CAWSVRDRRPKVYEQYF. The DNA for the CDR3 is TGTGCCTGGAGTGTACGAGACAGGCGCCCCAAAGTATACGAGCAGTACTTC.

This clone was counted once. CDR3 sequence reads: CASSPHGSSYEQYF. The CDR3 bases are TGTGCCAGCAGCCCCCACGGGAGCTCCTACGAGCAGTACTTC. The rearrangement joins TRBV9 to TRBJ2-7; the D gene is possibly TRBD2 (6 bases). V gave up 4 bases and J gave up 0 bases, with 11 bases separating them. The CDR3 runs to 14 residues. Germline V lookup: CDR1 SGDLS, CDR2 YYNGEE.

This clone was observed a few times. This chain connects TRBV5-8 to TRBJ2-1; 8 nucleotides align to TRBD2. The CDR3 totals 17 residues. The trim removed 4 bases at V and 3 bases at J, leaving 12 bases unmatched. Per the germline V gene, CDR1 is SGHTS and CDR2 is YDEGEE. The CDR3 reads CASSPKPSGTSYNEQFF. Here the CDR3 DNA reads TGTGCCAGCAGCCCGAAACCCTCCGGGACTAGCTACAATGAGCAGTTCTTC.

The rearrangement links TRBV6-1 to TRBJ2-2, with no clear D. The CDR3 runs to 14 residues. The germline gives CDR1 MNHNS, CDR2 SASEGT. V was cut by 1 base and J by 1 base, with 4 bases left in between. Here the CDR3 DNA reads TGTGCCAGCAGTGAAGGGAGGAACACCGGGGAGCTGTTTTTT. It yields the protein CASSEGRNTGELFF.

This clone occurred once. The J gene is TRBJ2-7, the V gene TRBV28; tentative D call: TRBD2 (5 bases). V dropped 7 bases and J dropped 4 bases, with 14 bases sitting between them. Germline loops: CDR1 MDHEN, CDR2 SYDVKM. The CDR3 sequence is 13 residues long. The CDR3 spells CASMRADGYEQYF. As DNA, the CDR3 is TGTGCCAGCATGAGGGCAGACGGTTACGAGCAGTACTTC.

The chain uses TRBV6-1 and TRBJ1-2, with a weak D call TRBD1 (6 bases). In germline, CDR1 is MNHNS, CDR2 SASEGT. The CDR3 spans 18 residues. Trimming stripped 2 bases from V and 1 base from J, with 20 bases between. This CDR3 is CASSELGVRDTFNYGYTF. CDR3 sequence (DNA): TGTGCCAGCAGTGAATTGGGGGTCCGGGACACATTTAACTATGGCTACACCTTC.

The CDR3 is CASSRSGGGYEQYF. The CDR3 DNA follows: TGTGCCAGCAGCCGTAGCGGGGGAGGGTACGAGCAGTACTTC. The chain carries TRBV27 and TRBJ2-7, with 9 bases aligning to TRBD2. Germline V gives CDR1 MNHEY, CDR2 SMNVEV (reference sequence). The length of the CDR3 is 14 residues. Trimming removed 6 bases from V and 4 bases from J; junction bases left unmatched: 7.

The rearrangement links TRBV5-1 to TRBJ1-3; TRBD1 agrees at 7 bases. CDR3 length: 16 amino acids. The ends lost 2 bases at V and 0 bases at J; junction bases unmatched: 5. Germline values: CDR1 SGHRS, CDR2 YFSETQ. CDR3 nucleotides: TGCGCCAGCAGCTTAGGACAGGCCGGCTCTGGAAACACCATATATTTT. As protein: CASSLGQAGSGNTIYF.

The V call is TRBV18, the J call TRBJ2-7; the D is unclear. V gave up 6 bases and J gave up 3 bases, with 9 bases separating them. The CDR3 is 12 residues long. Germline assignment: CDR1 KGHSH and CDR2 LQKENI. The CDR3 bases are TGTGCCAGCTCCCCTGGGCACTACGAGCAGTACTTC. Protein: CASSPGHYEQYF.

The chain joins TRBV7-6 to TRBJ2-7; 10 bases line up with TRBD2. V shed 2 bases and J 1 base; nucleotides not matched to a gene: 2. The CDR3 has 15 residues. Germline CDR1 SGHVS, CDR2 FNYEAQ. CDR3 region: CASSLSTSGSYEQYF. The CDR3 region has the DNA TGTGCCAGCAGCTTATCGACTAGCGGGTCCTACGAGCAGTACTTC.

J is TRBJ1-1 and V is TRBV5-1, with 9 bases that match TRBD1. CDR1 and CDR2 (germline): SGHRS, YFSETQ. The CDR3 extends over 13 amino acids. Losses at the gene ends were 4 bases for V and 3 bases for J; bases not matched to a gene: 1. CDR3 sequence: CASSRDRDTEAFF. The DNA for the CDR3 is TGCGCCAGCAGCCGGGACAGGGACACTGAAGCTTTCTTT.

The chain has TRBV18 and TRBJ2-3; 7 nucleotides line up with TRBD2. V shed 3 bases and J 0 bases; nucleotides not matched to a gene: 3. Germline V CDR1 and CDR2: KGHSH, LQKENI. The CDR3 length is 15 residues. CDR3 in amino acids: CASSPALASTDTQYF. In DNA form, the CDR3 reads TGTGCCAGCTCACCGGCACTAGCGAGCACAGATACGCAGTATTTT.

V usage is TRBV29-1 and J usage is TRBJ2-5; possible D gene TRBD1, 6 bases. Germline-derived CDR1 and CDR2 are SQVTM and ANQGSEA. The V gene lost 6 bases and the J gene lost 1 base, with 9 bases spanning the gap. The CDR3 length is 12 residues. CDR3 protein: CSVEGVQETQYF. The CDR3 DNA is TGCAGCGTCGAGGGGGTCCAAGAGACCCAGTACTTC.

The chain recombines TRBV6-1 with TRBJ2-3, with 8 positions matching TRBD2. The CDR3 consists of 16 residues. Per the germline V gene, CDR1 is MNHNS and CDR2 is SASEGT. Trimming cost V 2 bases and J 4 bases; bases outside gene matches: 8. CDR3 sequence reads: CASSEQGLATPDTQYF. CDR3 bases: TGTGCCAGCAGTGAACAAGGACTAGCTACTCCAGATACGCAGTATTTT.